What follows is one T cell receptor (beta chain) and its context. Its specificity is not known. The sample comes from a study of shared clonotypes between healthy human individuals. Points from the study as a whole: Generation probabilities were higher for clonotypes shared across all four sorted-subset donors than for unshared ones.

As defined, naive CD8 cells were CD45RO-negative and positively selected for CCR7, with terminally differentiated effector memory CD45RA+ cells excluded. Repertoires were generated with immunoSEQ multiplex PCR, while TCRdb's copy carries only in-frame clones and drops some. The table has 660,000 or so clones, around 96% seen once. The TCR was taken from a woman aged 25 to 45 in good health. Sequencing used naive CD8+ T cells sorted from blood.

DNA of the CDR3: TGTGCCAGCAGTTTAGGACAGGCCCACGAGCAGTACTTC. Encoded protein: CASSLGQAHEQYF. This rearrangement joins TRBV28 to TRBJ2-7; 7 bases match TRBD1. This CDR3 has 13 amino acids. Trimming cost V 2 bases and J 5 bases; bases outside gene matches: 3. In germline, CDR1 is MDHEN, CDR2 SYDVKM.